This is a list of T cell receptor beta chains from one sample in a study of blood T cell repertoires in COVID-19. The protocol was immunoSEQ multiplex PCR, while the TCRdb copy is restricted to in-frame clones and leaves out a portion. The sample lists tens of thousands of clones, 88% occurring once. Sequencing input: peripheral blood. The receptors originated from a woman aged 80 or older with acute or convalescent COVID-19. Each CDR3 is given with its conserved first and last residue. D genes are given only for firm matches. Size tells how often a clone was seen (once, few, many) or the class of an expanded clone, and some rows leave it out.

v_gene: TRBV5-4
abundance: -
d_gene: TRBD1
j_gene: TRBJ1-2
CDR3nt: TGTGCCAGCAGCCTACAGGGGGTCGCGTCCGGCTACACCTTC
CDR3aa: CASSLQGVASGYTF

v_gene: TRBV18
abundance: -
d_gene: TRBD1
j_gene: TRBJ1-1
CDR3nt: TGTGCCAGCTCACCGTTGACAGGGGACACTGAAGCTTTCTTT
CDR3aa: CASSPLTGDTEAFF

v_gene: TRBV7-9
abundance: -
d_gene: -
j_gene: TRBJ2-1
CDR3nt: TGTGCCAGCAGCCTAGATTCGGACAATGAGCAGTTCTTC
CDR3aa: CASSLDSDNEQFF

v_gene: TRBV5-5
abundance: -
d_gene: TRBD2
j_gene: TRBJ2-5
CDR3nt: TGTGCCAGCAGCTTGGGACTAGCGGGTGGAGAGACCCAGTACTTC
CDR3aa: CASSLGLAGGETQYF

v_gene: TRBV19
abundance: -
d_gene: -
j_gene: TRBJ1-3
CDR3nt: TGTGCCAGTAGCCTCGAAATACACTCTGGAAACACCATATATTTT
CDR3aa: CASSLEIHSGNTIYF

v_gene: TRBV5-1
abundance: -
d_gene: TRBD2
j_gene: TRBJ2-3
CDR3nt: TGCGCCAGCAGTCTACTGACTAGCGGAGCTAACACAGATACGCAGTATTTT
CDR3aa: CASSLLTSGANTDTQYF

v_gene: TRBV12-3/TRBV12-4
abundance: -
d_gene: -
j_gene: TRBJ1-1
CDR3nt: TGTGCCAGCAGTCCCCAGATGAACACTGAAGCTTTCTTT
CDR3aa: CASSPQMNTEAFF

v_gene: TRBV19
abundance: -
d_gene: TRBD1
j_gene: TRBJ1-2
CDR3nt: TGTGCCAGTAGTATAGATTCGGCCCGGACAGGGGATGGCTACACCTTC
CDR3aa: CASSIDSARTGDGYTF

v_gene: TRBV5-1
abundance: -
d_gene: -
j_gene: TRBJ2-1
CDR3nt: TGCGCCAGCAGCCAGAGATCTAGAGGGAGCTACAATGAGCAGTTCTTC
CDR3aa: CASSQRSRGSYNEQFF

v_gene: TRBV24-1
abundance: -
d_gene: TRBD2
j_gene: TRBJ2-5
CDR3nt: TGTGCCACAGCGGGAGGACGAGGAGAGACCCAGTACTTC
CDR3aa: CATAGGRGETQYF

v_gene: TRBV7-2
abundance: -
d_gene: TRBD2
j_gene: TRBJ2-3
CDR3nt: TGTGCCAGCAGCCCGCGCCTAGCGGGGGCCGGAGATACGCAGTATTTT
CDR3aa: CASSPRLAGAGDTQYF

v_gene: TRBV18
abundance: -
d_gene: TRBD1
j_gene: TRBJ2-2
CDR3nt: TGTGCCAGCTCAGCCTATACAGGGGGTCGCACCGGGGAGCTGTTTTTT
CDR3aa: CASSAYTGGRTGELFF

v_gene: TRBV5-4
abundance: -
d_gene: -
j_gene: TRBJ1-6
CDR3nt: TGTGCCAGCAGCTTCTCCGGGACTCTTAATTCACCCCTCCACTTT
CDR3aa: CASSFSGTLNSPLHF

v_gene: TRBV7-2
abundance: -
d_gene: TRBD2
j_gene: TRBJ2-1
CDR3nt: TGTGCCAGCAGCCGGACTAGCGGGGGAAGAACCTACAATGAGCAGTTCTTC
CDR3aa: CASSRTSGGRTYNEQFF

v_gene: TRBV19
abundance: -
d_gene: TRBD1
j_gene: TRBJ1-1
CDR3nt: TGTGCCAGCACTGACAGGGGAAGAGCTTTCTTT
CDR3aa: CASTDRGRAFF

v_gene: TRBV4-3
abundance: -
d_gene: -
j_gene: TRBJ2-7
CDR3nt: TGCGCCAGCAGCCAAGATTCCAGCGTAGATGTCTACGAGCAGTACTTC
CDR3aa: CASSQDSSVDVYEQYF

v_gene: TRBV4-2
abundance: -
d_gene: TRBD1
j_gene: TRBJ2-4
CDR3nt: TGTGCCAGCAGCCAAGGCCATACGGGACAGGGGAACATTCAGTACTTC
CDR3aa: CASSQGHTGQGNIQYF

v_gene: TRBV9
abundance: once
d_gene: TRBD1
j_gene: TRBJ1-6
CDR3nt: TGTGCCAGCAGCGTAGCGGGACAGGGAGTGTCACCCCTCCACTTT
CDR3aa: CASSVAGQGVSPLHF

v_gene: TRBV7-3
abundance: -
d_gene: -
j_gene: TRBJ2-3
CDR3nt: TGTGCCAGCAGATACTCCTCCACAGATACGCAGTATTTT
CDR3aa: CASRYSSTDTQYF

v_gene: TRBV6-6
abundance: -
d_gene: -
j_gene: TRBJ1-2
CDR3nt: TGTGCCAGCAGTTCCCTGACAGGTTCAGCTAACTATGGCTACACCTTC
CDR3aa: CASSSLTGSANYGYTF

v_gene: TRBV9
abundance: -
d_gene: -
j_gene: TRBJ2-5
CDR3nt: TGTGCCAGCAGCGAAGGACTGTACCAAGAGACCCAGTACTTC
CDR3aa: CASSEGLYQETQYF

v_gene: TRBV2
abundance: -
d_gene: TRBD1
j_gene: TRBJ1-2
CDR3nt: TGTGCCAGCAGTGGAGGAGGGACAGGCAACTATGGCTACACCTTC
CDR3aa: CASSGGGTGNYGYTF

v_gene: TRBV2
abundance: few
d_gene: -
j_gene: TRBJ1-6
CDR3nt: TGTGCCAGCATCGGGACTTATAATTCACCCCTCCACTTT
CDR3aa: CASIGTYNSPLHF

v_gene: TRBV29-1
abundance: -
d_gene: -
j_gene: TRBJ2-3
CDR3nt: TGCAGCGTTGTCCTCACAGATACGCAGTATTTT
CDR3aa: CSVVLTDTQYF

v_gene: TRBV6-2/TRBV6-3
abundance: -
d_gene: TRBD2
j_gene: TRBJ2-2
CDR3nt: TGTGCCAGCAGCACTCCGGGACTAGCGGGGACCGGGGAGCTGTTTTTT
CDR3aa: CASSTPGLAGTGELFF